Given below is one T cell receptor (beta chain) in context. The method was immunoSEQ multiplex PCR; TCRdb's version includes in-frame clones alone and lacks a portion of them. Seen here are around 95,000 clones, roughly 79% observed once, and the top ten hold approximately 31%. The data stem from a study of blood T cell repertoires in COVID-19. In germline, CDR1 is SGHNT, CDR2 YYREEE (reference sequence). V was shortened by 4 bases and J by 13 bases, with 24 bases between the two germline ends. There are 16 residues in the CDR3. The chain links TRBV5-4 to TRBJ1-6; possibly TRBD1 for D (5 bases). Sequencing was carried out using peripheral blood. This receptor was obtained from a man aged 70-80 years with active or convalescent COVID-19. The CDR3 region is CASSPSGTGPGAPLHF. The CDR3 DNA is TGTGCCAGCAGCCCCTCCGGGACGGGCCCGGGAGCGCCCCTCCACTTT.